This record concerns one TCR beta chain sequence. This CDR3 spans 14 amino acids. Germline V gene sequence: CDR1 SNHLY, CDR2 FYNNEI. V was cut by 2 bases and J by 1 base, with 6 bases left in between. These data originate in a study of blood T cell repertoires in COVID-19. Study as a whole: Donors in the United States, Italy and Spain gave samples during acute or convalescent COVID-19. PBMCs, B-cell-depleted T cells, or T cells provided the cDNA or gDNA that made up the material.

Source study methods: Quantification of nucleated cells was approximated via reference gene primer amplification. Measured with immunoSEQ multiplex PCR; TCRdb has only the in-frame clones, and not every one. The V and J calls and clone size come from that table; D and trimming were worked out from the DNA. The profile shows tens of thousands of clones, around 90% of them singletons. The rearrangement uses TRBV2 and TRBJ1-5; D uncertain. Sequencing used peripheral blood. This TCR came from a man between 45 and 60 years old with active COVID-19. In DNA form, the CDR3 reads TGTGCCAGCAGTGAACGGAGCAGCAATCAGCCCCAGCATTTT. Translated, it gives CASSERSSNQPQHF.